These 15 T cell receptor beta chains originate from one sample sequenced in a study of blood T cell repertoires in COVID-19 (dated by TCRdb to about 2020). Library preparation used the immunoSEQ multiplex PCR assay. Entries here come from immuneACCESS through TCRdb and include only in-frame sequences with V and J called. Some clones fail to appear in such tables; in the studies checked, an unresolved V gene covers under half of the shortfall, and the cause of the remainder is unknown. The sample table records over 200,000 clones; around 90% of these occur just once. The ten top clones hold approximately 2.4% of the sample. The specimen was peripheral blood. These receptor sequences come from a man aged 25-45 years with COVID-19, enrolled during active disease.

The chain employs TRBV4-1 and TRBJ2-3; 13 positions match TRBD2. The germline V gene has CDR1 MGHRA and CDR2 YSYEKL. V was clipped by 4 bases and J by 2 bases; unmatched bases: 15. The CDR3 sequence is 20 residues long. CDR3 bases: TGCGCCAGCAGCCGACAGCTAGGACTAGCGGGGGCCCTGTTCACAGATACGCAGTATTTT. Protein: CASSRQLGLAGALFTDTQYF.

The chain's CDR3 is CAWSFQGAQPQHF. CDR3 DNA sequence: TGTGCCTGGAGTTTTCAGGGGGCCCAGCCCCAGCATTTT. The chain joins TRBV30 to TRBJ1-5; 8 nucleotides agree with TRBD1. Germline CDR1 is GTSNPN and CDR2 is SVGIG (reference sequence). The CDR3 loop spans 13 amino acids. V gave up 2 bases and J gave up 7 bases; unmatched junction bases: 4.

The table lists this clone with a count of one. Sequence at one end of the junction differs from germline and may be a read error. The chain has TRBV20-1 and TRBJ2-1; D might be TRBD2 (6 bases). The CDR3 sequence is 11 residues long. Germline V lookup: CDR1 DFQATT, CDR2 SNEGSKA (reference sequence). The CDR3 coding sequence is TGCAGTGCTAGGGACTACACTGAGCAGTTCTTC. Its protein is CSARDYTEQFF.

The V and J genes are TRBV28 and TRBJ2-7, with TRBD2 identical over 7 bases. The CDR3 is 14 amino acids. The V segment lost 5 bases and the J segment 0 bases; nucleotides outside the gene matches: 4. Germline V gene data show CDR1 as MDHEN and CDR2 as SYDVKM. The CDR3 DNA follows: TGTGCCAGCAGTCCCCTAGCGGCCTCCTACGAGCAGTACTTC. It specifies CASSPLAASYEQYF.

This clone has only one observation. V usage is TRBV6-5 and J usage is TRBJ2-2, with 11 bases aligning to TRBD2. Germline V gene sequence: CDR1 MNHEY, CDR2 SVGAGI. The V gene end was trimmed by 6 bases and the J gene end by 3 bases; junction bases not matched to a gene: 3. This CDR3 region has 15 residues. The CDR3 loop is CASRVAGGYTGELFF. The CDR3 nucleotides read TGTGCCAGCAGAGTAGCGGGGGGGTACACCGGGGAGCTGTTTTTT.

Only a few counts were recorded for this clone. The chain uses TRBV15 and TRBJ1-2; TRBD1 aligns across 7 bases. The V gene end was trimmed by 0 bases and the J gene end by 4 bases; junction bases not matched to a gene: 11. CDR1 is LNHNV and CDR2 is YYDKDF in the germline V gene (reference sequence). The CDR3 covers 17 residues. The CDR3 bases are TGTGCCACCAGCAGAGATAGAGGGACAGATCGTCCCTATGGCTACACCTTC. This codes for CATSRDRGTDRPYGYTF.

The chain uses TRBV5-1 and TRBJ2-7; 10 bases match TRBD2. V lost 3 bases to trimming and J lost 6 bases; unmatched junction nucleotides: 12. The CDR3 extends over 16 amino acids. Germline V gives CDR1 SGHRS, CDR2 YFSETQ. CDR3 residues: CASSSGLSGRAAEQYF. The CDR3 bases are TGCGCCAGCAGCTCGGGACTAAGCGGGAGGGCCGCCGAGCAGTACTTC.

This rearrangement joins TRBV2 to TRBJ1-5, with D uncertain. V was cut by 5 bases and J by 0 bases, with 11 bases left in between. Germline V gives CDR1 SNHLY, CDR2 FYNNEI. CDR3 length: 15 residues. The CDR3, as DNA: TGTGCCAGCAGTAGAGGTGATTATAGCAATCAGCCCCAGCATTTT. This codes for CASSRGDYSNQPQHF.

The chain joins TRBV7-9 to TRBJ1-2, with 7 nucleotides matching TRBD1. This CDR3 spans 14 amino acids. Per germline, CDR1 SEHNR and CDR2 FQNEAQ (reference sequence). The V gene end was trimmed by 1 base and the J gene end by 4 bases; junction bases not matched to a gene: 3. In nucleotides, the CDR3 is TGTGCCAGCAGCTTAGGGGACAGTCTCTATGGCTACACCTTC. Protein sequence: CASSLGDSLYGYTF.

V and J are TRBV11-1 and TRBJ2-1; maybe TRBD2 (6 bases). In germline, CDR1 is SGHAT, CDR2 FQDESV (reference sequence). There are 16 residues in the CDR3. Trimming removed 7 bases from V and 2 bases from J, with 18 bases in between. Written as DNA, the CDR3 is TGTGCCAGCATCCCCGCACCGGGAGCCCCCTACAATGAGCAGTTCTTC. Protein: CASIPAPGAPYNEQFF.

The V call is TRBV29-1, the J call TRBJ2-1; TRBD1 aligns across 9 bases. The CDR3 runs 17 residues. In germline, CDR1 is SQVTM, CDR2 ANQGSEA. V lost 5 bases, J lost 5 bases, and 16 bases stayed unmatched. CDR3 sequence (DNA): TGCAGCGTTAGTAACAGGGGGCAAGGATATCTGGACAATGAGCAGTTCTTC. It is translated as CSVSNRGQGYLDNEQFF.

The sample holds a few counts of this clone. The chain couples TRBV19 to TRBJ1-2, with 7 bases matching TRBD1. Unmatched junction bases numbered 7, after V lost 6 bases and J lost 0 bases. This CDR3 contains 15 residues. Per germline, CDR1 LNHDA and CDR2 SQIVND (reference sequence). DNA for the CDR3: TGTGCCAGTAGGGTAGACAGGGATGCTAACTATGGCTACACCTTC. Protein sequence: CASRVDRDANYGYTF. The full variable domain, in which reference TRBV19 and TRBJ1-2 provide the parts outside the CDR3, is DGGITQSPKYLFRKEGQNVTLSCEQNLNHDAMYWYRQDPGQGLRLIYYSQIVNDFQKGDIAEGYSVSREKKESFPLTVTSAQKNPTAFYLCASRVDRDANYGYTFGSGTRLTVV.

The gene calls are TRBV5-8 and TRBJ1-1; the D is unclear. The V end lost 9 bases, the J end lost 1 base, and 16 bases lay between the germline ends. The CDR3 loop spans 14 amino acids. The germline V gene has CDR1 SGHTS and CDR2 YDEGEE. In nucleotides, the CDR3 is TGTGCCACCAGAAGGCGGGTGGGGAACACTGAAGCTTTCTTT. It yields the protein CATRRRVGNTEAFF.

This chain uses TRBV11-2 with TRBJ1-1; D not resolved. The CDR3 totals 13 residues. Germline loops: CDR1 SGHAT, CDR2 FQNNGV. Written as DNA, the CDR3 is TGTGCTGAACGGGGTCTCTTGAACACTGAAGCTTTCTTT. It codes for CAERGLLNTEAFF.

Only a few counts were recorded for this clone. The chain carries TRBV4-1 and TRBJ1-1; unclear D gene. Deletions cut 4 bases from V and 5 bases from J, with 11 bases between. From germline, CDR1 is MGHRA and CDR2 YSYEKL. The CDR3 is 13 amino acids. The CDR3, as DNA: TGCGCCAGCAGCCCTGCCCGTCGGACTGAAGCTTTCTTT. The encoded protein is CASSPARRTEAFF.